What follows are 3 T cell receptor beta chains derived from one specimen sequenced in a study of a mutant IDH1 vaccine in newly diagnosed glioma. These TCRs are of unknown antigen specificity. Indicated time point: week 35, safety follow-up. A single vaccine dose contained 300 ug of mutant IDH1 20-mer peptide, and topical imiquimod was used with it. Only in-frame clones appear in the TCRdb table, and some are missing; sequencing was by immunoSEQ multiplex PCR. Among more than 60,000 clones, around 74% were seen once, and the ten largest hold over 3.5%. Sequenced material: PBMCs, taken from a glioma patient whose treatment included an IDH1 peptide vaccine. The origin of the receptors is a man aged 45 to 65 with glioma.

This clone was seen only once. This chain links TRBV5-4 with TRBJ1-5, with TRBD1 as a possible D gene (5 bases). The CDR3 length is 13 residues. Trimming took off 4 bases at V and 3 bases at J, with 8 bases between the two ends. Germline loops: CDR1 SGHNT, CDR2 YYREEE (reference sequence). CDR3 DNA: TGTGCCAGCAGCCCGGGGGTCAATCAGCCCCAGCATTTT. It is translated as CASSPGVNQPQHF.

The CDR3 nucleotides read TGTGCCAGCAGCCCTCAGGCAGGGGACAATCAGCCCCAGCATTTT. Translation: CASSPQAGDNQPQHF. The rearrangement joins TRBV7-2 to TRBJ1-5; tentative D call: TRBD1 (6 bases). Trimming pared 5 bases from V and 3 bases from J, leaving 14 bases between. This CDR3 has 15 amino acids. The germline CDR1 and CDR2 sequences are SGHTA and FQGNSA.

The chain combines TRBV18 with TRBJ1-1; D is possibly TRBD1 (5 bases). The CDR3 covers 15 residues. Germline V lookup: CDR1 KGHSH, CDR2 LQKENI. Trimming took off 4 bases at V and 1 base at J, with 13 bases between the two ends. The CDR3 region has the DNA TGTGCCAGCTCACTCCCGGGACGGGAGAACACTGAAGCTTTCTTT. Protein sequence: CASSLPGRENTEAFF.